Below, 32 T cell receptor beta chains from the same sample are listed, as sequenced in a study of T cell responses to AZD1222 COVID-19 vaccine. Profiled with immunoSEQ multiplex PCR; TCRdb holds only in-frame clones, not every one. The profile covers 150,000 to 180,000 clones, with around nine tenths appearing a single time and roughly 6.9% taken by the ten largest. The sequencing used peripheral blood, collected after recovery from COVID-19. The source of these receptors is an adult who had recovered from COVID-19.

The CDR3 nucleotides are TGTGCCAGCATGAGGGACATTTTGAGCGGCGGGATATACGAGCAGTACTTC. It specifies CASMRDILSGGIYEQYF. This chain links TRBV2 with TRBJ2-7; D possibly uses TRBD1 or TRBD2 (6 bases each). The CDR3 extends over 17 amino acids. V lost 7 bases, J lost 4 bases, and 26 bases lay in between. From germline, CDR1 is SNHLY and CDR2 FYNNEI.

The chain carries TRBV2 and TRBJ1-1; TRBD1 matches 10 bases. Per the germline V gene, CDR1 is SNHLY and CDR2 is FYNNEI. The V segment lost 4 bases and the J segment 1 base; nucleotides outside the gene matches: 9. There are 17 residues in the CDR3. CDR3 amino acids: CASSGIRQGAKNTEAFF. CDR3 nucleotide sequence: TGTGCCAGCAGTGGCATTCGACAGGGGGCTAAGAACACTGAAGCTTTCTTT.

The chain recombines TRBV18 with TRBJ1-1, with D perhaps TRBD1 (5 bases). The germline V and J ends were trimmed by 3 bases and 3 bases, with 17 bases remaining between them. The CDR3 sequence is 16 residues long. CDR1 is KGHSH and CDR2 is LQKENI in the germline V gene. Here the CDR3 DNA reads TGTGCCAGCTCACCTCGGGGGGGTGGTCGAGACACTGAAGCTTTCTTT. Amino acids: CASSPRGGGRDTEAFF.

This chain uses TRBV29-1 with TRBJ2-1; 9 bases align to TRBD1. V was pared by 1 base and J by 3 bases, with 4 bases of the junction left unmatched. The CDR3 runs to 15 residues. Germline V lookup: CDR1 SQVTM, CDR2 ANQGSEA. The chain's CDR3 is CSVEGRDRDYNEQFF. Written as DNA, the CDR3 is TGCAGCGTTGAAGGAAGGGACAGGGACTACAATGAGCAGTTCTTC.

This clone was counted a single time. The chain combines TRBV2 with TRBJ2-5; TRBD2 matches at 7 bases. This CDR3 spans 18 amino acids. Trimming at V came to 0 bases and at J to 1 base, leaving 11 bases not matched to a gene. The germline V gene has CDR1 SNHLY and CDR2 FYNNEI. The CDR3 DNA reads as TGTGCCAGCAGTGAAGCGGTGGTAGCGGGTAGGATCCAAGAGACCCAGTACTTC. This gives the protein CASSEAVVAGRIQETQYF.

The V gene is TRBV6-5, the J gene TRBJ1-2; 9 bases fit TRBD1. This CDR3 has 13 residues. Per germline, CDR1 MNHEY and CDR2 SVGAGI. V shed 8 bases and J 5 bases; nucleotides not matched to a gene: 6. CDR3 DNA sequence: TGTGCCAGCCTCGCCGGGACAGGGTATGGCTACACCTTC. This encodes CASLAGTGYGYTF.

This clone was seen just once. The J gene is TRBJ2-7, the V gene TRBV11-2, with 10 bases aligning to TRBD1. The germline V gene encodes CDR1 SGHAT and CDR2 FQNNGV. V dropped 4 bases and J dropped 0; count of bases not matched to a gene: 3. The CDR3 has 15 residues. The CDR3 DNA reads as TGTGCCAGCAGCTCGACAGGGGGCCCCTCCTACGAGCAGTACTTC. Amino acid sequence: CASSSTGGPSYEQYF.

In this sample, this clone turned up once. This chain joins TRBV7-3 and TRBJ1-5; D not certain. The CDR3 extends over 13 amino acids. Per the germline V gene, CDR1 is SGHTA and CDR2 is FQGTGA. V lost 1 base to trimming and J lost 7 bases, with 8 bases between them. CDR3 DNA sequence: TGTGCCAGCAGCTTAAACGAATTCCAGCCCCAGCATTTT. It encodes CASSLNEFQPQHF.

The gene calls are TRBV6-5 and TRBJ2-1; 15 nucleotides agree with TRBD2. V gave up 8 bases and J gave up 10 bases; unmatched junction bases: 3. The CDR3 contains 13 residues. Germline assignment: CDR1 MNHEY and CDR2 SVGAGI. CDR3 DNA: TGTGCCAGCGGGACTAGCGGGAGGTGGGAGCAGTTCTTC. Translation gives CASGTSGRWEQFF.

The chain uses TRBV18 and TRBJ2-7; no reliable D call. Germline V gives CDR1 KGHSH, CDR2 LQKENI. The ends were cut back, 2 bases at V and 5 bases at J, with 7 bases in the middle. This CDR3 has 12 residues. The CDR3 loop reads CASSPSTHEQYF. The DNA for the CDR3 is TGTGCCAGCTCACCATCTACCCACGAGCAGTACTTC.

The chain uses TRBV19 and TRBJ1-2, with 8 bases lining up with TRBD1. The CDR3 length is 13 residues. The V gene's germline CDR1 is LNHDA and CDR2 SQIVND (reference sequence). J lost 4 bases, V lost 5 bases, and 3 bases had no gene match. CDR3 sequence reads: CASSVTGGYGYTF. Here the CDR3 DNA reads TGTGCCAGTAGTGTCACAGGGGGCTATGGCTACACCTTC.

This chain connects TRBV5-1 to TRBJ1-2; D unclear. This CDR3 has 18 residues. Germline V gene lookup returns CDR1 SGHRS and CDR2 YFSETQ. Trimming shortened V by 0 bases and J by 0 bases, and 18 bases separated the two germline ends. CDR3 loop: CASSLGSGRDYSNYGYTF. In DNA form, the CDR3 reads TGCGCCAGCAGCTTGGGATCGGGTCGGGATTATTCTAACTATGGCTACACCTTC.

The gene calls are TRBV10-3 and TRBJ2-3, with no clear D. The CDR3 runs 13 residues. Germline CDR1 and CDR2: ENHRY and SYGVKD. The V end was cut by 0 bases, the J end by 2 bases, with 3 bases between. CDR3 coding DNA: TGTGCCATCAGTGAGTCCCACACAGATACGCAGTATTTT. It specifies CAISESHTDTQYF.

V is TRBV19 and J is TRBJ1-3; 7 bases align to TRBD1. V was clipped by 5 bases and J by 2 bases; unmatched bases: 3. The CDR3 runs to 14 residues. Per the germline V gene, CDR1 is LNHDA and CDR2 is SQIVND (reference sequence). The CDR3 DNA follows: TGTGCCAGTAGTCGCAGGGGGGCTGGAAACACCATATATTTT. Its translation: CASSRRGAGNTIYF.

The chain couples TRBV7-3 to TRBJ1-6; TRBD1 aligns across 9 bases. Germline V CDR1 and CDR2: SGHTA, FQGTGA. CDR3 length: 17 amino acids. Unmatched junction bases numbered 4, after V lost 1 base and J lost 3 bases. DNA for the CDR3: TGTGCCAGCAGCTTAAAGGGACAGGGTCTCTATAATTCACCCCTCCACTTT. This codes for CASSLKGQGLYNSPLHF.

This sequence joins TRBV5-8 and TRBJ2-5; 8 bases are a match to TRBD1. Trimming at V came to 4 bases and at J to 4 bases, leaving 3 bases not matched to a gene. The length of the CDR3 is 13 residues. CDR1 is SGHTS and CDR2 is YDEGEE in the germline V gene. CDR3 nucleotide sequence: TGTGCCAGCAGCACCGGGACAGGAGAGACCCAGTACTTC. Encoded protein: CASSTGTGETQYF.

This chain links TRBV13 with TRBJ2-7; 7 bases line up with TRBD1. V lost 5 bases to trimming and J lost 6 bases; unmatched junction nucleotides: 13. The length of the CDR3 is 15 residues. Germline CDR1 reads PRHDT; CDR2 reads FYEKMQ (reference sequence). This CDR3 is CASSTERVAGGEQYF. CDR3 DNA sequence: TGTGCCAGCAGCACCGAACGGGTGGCAGGGGGCGAGCAGTACTTC.

The rearrangement links TRBV7-8 to TRBJ1-1; D gene uncertain. Trimming removed 3 bases at V and 4 bases at J, with 15 bases between. The CDR3 totals 15 residues. Germline V gives CDR1 SGHVS, CDR2 FQNEAQ. The CDR3 region is CASSFREVLGTEAFF. CDR3 nucleotides: TGTGCCAGCAGCTTTCGGGAGGTCTTGGGCACTGAAGCTTTCTTT. Full variable domain (rest looked up from reference TRBV7-8 and TRBJ1-1): GAGVSQSPRYKVAKRGQDVALRCDPISGHVSLFWYQQALGQGPEFLTYFQNEAQLDKSGLPSDRFFAERPEGSVSTLKIQRTQQEDSAVYLCASSFREVLGTEAFFGQGTRLTVV.

The chain combines TRBV7-3 with TRBJ2-5, with a weak D call TRBD2 (5 bases). V lost 5 bases and J lost 5, with 12 bases in between. Germline-derived CDR1 and CDR2 are SGHTA and FQGTGA. This CDR3 contains 13 residues. CDR3 loop: CASSLTRYETQYF. The CDR3 coding sequence is TGTGCCAGCAGCCTCACTAGATACGAGACCCAGTACTTC.

This chain connects TRBV5-4 to TRBJ2-2; 7 positions agree with TRBD1. This CDR3 is built from 17 residues. Germline trimming cut 4 bases from V and 7 bases from J; bases unmatched to any gene: 16. Germline CDR1 and CDR2: SGHNT and YYREEE (reference sequence). The CDR3 DNA reads TGTGCCAGCAGCCCGAGACAGGGCCCCATCCGGGGCGGGGAGCTGTTTTTT. Its protein product is CASSPRQGPIRGGELFF.

This chain uses TRBV5-1 with TRBJ2-1; 8 bases agree with TRBD2. Germline CDR1 is SGHRS and CDR2 is YFSETQ. The CDR3 runs 16 residues. The J segment lost 5 bases and the V segment lost 0 bases, leaving 7 bases of the junction unmatched. The DNA of the CDR3 is TGCGCCAGCAGCTTGGCCGCTAGCGGGTGGAACAATGAGCAGTTCTTC. Protein product: CASSLAASGWNNEQFF.

The chain is built from TRBV6-1 and TRBJ1-6; D might be TRBD1 (6 bases). CDR3 size: 16 residues. V lost 4 bases and J lost 7, with 17 bases in between. In germline, CDR1 is MNHNS, CDR2 SASEGT. DNA of the CDR3: TGTGCCAGCAGTGTGTTTAGAGGACAGCTCAATTCACCCCTCCACTTT. Translation: CASSVFRGQLNSPLHF.

The gene calls are TRBV28 and TRBJ1-4, with D perhaps matching TRBD1 (6 bases). The germline CDR1 and CDR2 sequences are MDHEN and SYDVKM. V shed 6 bases and J shed 3 bases, with 17 bases lying between them. This CDR3 comprises 16 residues. For the CDR3, the DNA is TGTGCCAGCAGCTCTCCCCTCCCAGGGGCTAATGAAAAACTGTTTTTT. It codes for CASSSPLPGANEKLFF.

The rearrangement links TRBV6-5 to TRBJ1-2; 8 positions match TRBD1. Germline lookup yields CDR1 MNHEY and CDR2 SVGAGI. The CDR3 covers 15 residues. Trimming cost V 0 bases and J 4 bases; bases outside gene matches: 4. The CDR3 loop is CASSYSAGGRYGYTF. DNA for the CDR3: TGTGCCAGCAGTTACTCAGCAGGGGGCCGCTATGGCTACACCTTC.

The V gene is TRBV7-9, the J gene TRBJ1-6; D is undetermined. Germline CDR1 SEHNR, CDR2 FQNEAQ (reference sequence). The CDR3 length is 16 residues. Trimming stripped 8 bases from V and 1 base from J, with 15 bases between. CDR3 sequence: CASSDRSASYNSPLHF. The CDR3 bases are TGTGCCAGCTCAGACCGATCAGCGTCCTATAATTCACCCCTCCACTTT.

The gene calls are TRBV19 and TRBJ2-2, with 11 bases fitting TRBD2. The CDR3 is 14 residues long. Germline values: CDR1 LNHDA, CDR2 SQIVND (reference sequence). J gave up 6 bases and V 5 bases, and 2 bases lay outside the gene matches. The DNA for the CDR3 is TGTGCCAGTAGTGTTAGCGGGGGGGCCGGGGAGCTGTTTTTT. Amino acid sequence: CASSVSGGAGELFF.

The CDR3 coding sequence is TGTGCCAGCAGACCTATCGGGGTGGGGGATGGCTACACCTTC. Translation: CASRPIGVGDGYTF. The chain has TRBV28 and TRBJ1-2, with a tentative D call TRBD1 (5 bases). The CDR3 extends over 14 amino acids. Germline V lookup: CDR1 MDHEN, CDR2 SYDVKM. The ends were cut back, 6 bases at V and 6 bases at J, with 17 bases in the middle.

The chain combines TRBV25-1 with TRBJ2-7; D gene ambiguous. The V gene's germline CDR1 is MGHDK and CDR2 SYGVNS. CDR3 length: 11 amino acids. The germline V and J ends were trimmed by 3 bases and 6 bases, with 6 bases remaining between them. CDR3 sequence: CASSDQVEQYF. The DNA for the CDR3 is TGTGCCAGCAGTGATCAGGTCGAGCAGTACTTC.

The chain couples TRBV28 to TRBJ1-1, with TRBD1 matching over 7 bases. The V gene end was trimmed by 5 bases and the J gene end by 3 bases; junction bases not matched to a gene: 6. The germline CDR1 and CDR2 sequences are MDHEN and SYDVKM. The CDR3 length is 14 residues. The chain's CDR3 is CASSANTGDTEAFF. The CDR3 coding sequence is TGTGCCAGCAGTGCAAATACAGGGGACACTGAAGCTTTCTTT.

To note about this clone: One junction end disagrees with the germline gene, perhaps due to a read error. V gene TRBV6-1 combines with J gene TRBJ1-2; the match to TRBD1 covers 7 bases. The length of the CDR3 is 12 residues. Looked up from germline, CDR1 is MNHNS and CDR2 is SASEGT. The CDR3 protein is CASSEVTGTEHF. CDR3 nucleotides: TGTGCCAGCAGTGAAGTCACCGGGACAGAGCACTTC.

CDR3 sequence (DNA): TGTGCCACCAGCAGAGTGCAGACAGCGAACACTGAAGCTTTCTTT. Residues: CATSRVQTANTEAFF. The chain is built from TRBV15 and TRBJ1-1, with D possibly being TRBD1 (5 bases). Germline CDR1 and CDR2: LNHNV and YYDKDF (reference sequence). V lost 1 base to trimming and J lost 1 base, with 10 bases between them. The CDR3 consists of 15 residues. The whole variable domain, filled in from reference TRBV15 and TRBJ1-1, reads DAMVIQNPRYQVTQFGKPVTLSCSQTLNHNVMYWYQQKSSQAPKLLFHYYDKDFNNEADTPDNFQSRRPNTSFCFLDIRSPGLGDTAMYLCATSRVQTANTEAFFGQGTRLTVV.

The chain uses TRBV12-3 or TRBV12-4 and TRBJ1-2; TRBD1 aligns across 7 bases. With V trimmed by 4 bases and J by 8 bases, 7 bases remained unmatched. The CDR3 runs to 13 residues. The CDR3, as DNA: TGTGCCAGCAGTTACTTGACAGGGCAGGGCTACACCTTC. Its protein product is CASSYLTGQGYTF.